The 4 T cell receptor beta chains below all came from one sample that was sequenced in a study of blood T cell repertoires in COVID-19. Profiling relied on immunoSEQ multiplex PCR, and the TCRdb table lists in-frame clones only, not all of them. The repertoire holds over 200,000 clones, with 75% to 90% as singletons. The material sequenced was peripheral blood. The receptors shown here come from a man in his forties with acute or convalescent COVID-19.

The chain carries TRBV7-2 and TRBJ2-3; 14 bases align to TRBD2. The CDR3 length is 16 residues. V lost 6 bases to trimming and J lost 3 bases; unmatched junction nucleotides: 5. Germline CDR1 is SGHTA and CDR2 is FQGNSA. The CDR3 reads CASRSGLAGGTDTQYF. The CDR3 DNA reads as TGTGCCAGCAGGTCCGGACTAGCGGGAGGAACAGATACGCAGTATTTT.

V usage is TRBV5-1 and J usage is TRBJ1-5; D is perhaps TRBD1 (5 bases). The V gene lost 3 bases and the J gene lost 4 bases, with 11 bases spanning the gap. CDR3 length: 14 residues. CDR1 and CDR2 from the germline V gene are SGHRS and YFSETQ. CDR3 loop: CASSSQGLNQPQHF. DNA of the CDR3: TGCGCCAGCAGCTCCCAGGGACTAAATCAGCCCCAGCATTTT.

J is TRBJ2-1 and V is TRBV7-9; D remains ambiguous. CDR1 and CDR2 from the germline V gene are SEHNR and FQNEAQ (reference sequence). This CDR3 contains 16 residues. V lost 0 bases and J lost 5, with 14 bases in between. The CDR3 here is CASSLATGLVHNEQFF. The DNA for the CDR3 is TGTGCCAGCAGCTTAGCGACGGGTTTGGTTCACAATGAGCAGTTCTTC.

This chain connects TRBV29-1 to TRBJ1-3; D might be TRBD1 (5 bases). V dropped 6 bases and J dropped 4 bases, with 10 bases sitting between them. This CDR3 contains 12 residues. Germline assignment: CDR1 SQVTM and CDR2 ANQGSEA. The CDR3 reads CSVTGGGNTIYF. In DNA form, the CDR3 reads TGCAGCGTAACAGGCGGCGGAAACACCATATATTTT.